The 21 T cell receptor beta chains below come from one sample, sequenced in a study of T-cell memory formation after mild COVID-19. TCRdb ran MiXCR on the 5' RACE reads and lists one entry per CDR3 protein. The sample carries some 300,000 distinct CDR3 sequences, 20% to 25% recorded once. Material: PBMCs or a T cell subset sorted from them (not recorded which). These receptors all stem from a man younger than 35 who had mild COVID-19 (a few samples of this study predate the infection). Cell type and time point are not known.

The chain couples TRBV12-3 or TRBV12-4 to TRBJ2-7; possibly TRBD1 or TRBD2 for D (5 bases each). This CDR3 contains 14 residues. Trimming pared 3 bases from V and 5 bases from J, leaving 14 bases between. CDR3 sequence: CASSLAIGAHEQYV. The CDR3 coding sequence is TGTGCCAGCAGTTTGGCCATCGGGGCCCACGAGCAGTACGTC.

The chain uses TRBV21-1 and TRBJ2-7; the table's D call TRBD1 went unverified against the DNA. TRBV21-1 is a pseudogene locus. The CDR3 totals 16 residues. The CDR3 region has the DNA TGTGCCAGCAGCAAAGATGAGGGGGATTTCTCCTACGAGCAGTACGTC. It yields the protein CASSKDEGDFSYEQYV.

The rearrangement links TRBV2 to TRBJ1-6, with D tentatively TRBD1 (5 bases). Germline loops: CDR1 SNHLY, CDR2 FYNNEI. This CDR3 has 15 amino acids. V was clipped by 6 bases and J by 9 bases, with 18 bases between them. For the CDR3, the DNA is TGTGCCAGCAGCGATGGGGGGACGGGCCGTTCACCCCTCCACTTT. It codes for CASSDGGTGRSPLHF.

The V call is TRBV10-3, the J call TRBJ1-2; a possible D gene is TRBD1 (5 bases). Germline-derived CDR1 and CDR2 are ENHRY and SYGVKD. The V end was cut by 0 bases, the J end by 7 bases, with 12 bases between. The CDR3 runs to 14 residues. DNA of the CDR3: TGTGCCATCAGTGAGTCGAGAGGGGAGCGTGGCTACACCTTC. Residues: CAISESRGERGYTF.

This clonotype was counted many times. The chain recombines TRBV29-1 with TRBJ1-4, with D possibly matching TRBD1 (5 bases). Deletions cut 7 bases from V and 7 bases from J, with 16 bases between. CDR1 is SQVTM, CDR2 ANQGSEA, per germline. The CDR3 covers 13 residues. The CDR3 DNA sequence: TGCAGCGCCGCGTTGGACGGGGGTGAAAAACTGTTTTTT. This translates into CSAALDGGEKLFF.

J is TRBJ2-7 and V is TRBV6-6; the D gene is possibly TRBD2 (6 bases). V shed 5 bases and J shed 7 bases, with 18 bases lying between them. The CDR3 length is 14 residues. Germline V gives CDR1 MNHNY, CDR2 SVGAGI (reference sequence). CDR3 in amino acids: CASSMDYPGGEQYF. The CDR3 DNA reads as TGTGCCAGCAGTATGGACTACCCTGGGGGGGAGCAGTACTTC.

The CDR3 loop is CASSFTQGSTDTQYF. The CDR3 DNA reads TGTGCCAGCAGCTTCACACAGGGGAGTACAGATACGCAGTATTTT. The rearrangement uses TRBV7-9 and TRBJ2-3; 7 positions match TRBD1. The V gene's germline CDR1 is SEHNR and CDR2 FQNEAQ (reference sequence). This CDR3 contains 15 residues. The trim removed 3 bases at V and 3 bases at J, leaving 6 bases unmatched.

CDR3 sequence: CASGLERSTDTQYF. DNA of the CDR3: TGTGCCAGCGGACTTGAGCGTTCCACAGATACGCAGTATTTT. The chain couples TRBV6-5 to TRBJ2-3; a weak D match, TRBD2 (5 bases). Trimming left V 8 bases short and J 2 bases short, with 14 bases between. Germline loops: CDR1 MNHEY, CDR2 SVGAGI. This CDR3 comprises 14 residues.

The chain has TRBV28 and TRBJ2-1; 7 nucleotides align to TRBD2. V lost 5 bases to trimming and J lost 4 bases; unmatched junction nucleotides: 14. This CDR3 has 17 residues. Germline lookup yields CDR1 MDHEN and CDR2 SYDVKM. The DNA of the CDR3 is TGTGCCAGCAGTATCACAACCGGGGGGTCCGCTTACAATGAGCAGTTCTTC. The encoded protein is CASSITTGGSAYNEQFF.

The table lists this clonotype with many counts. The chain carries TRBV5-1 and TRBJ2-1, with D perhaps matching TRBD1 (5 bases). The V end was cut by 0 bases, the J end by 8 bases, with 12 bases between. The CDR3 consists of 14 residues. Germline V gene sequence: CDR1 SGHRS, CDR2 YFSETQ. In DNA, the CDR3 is TGCGCCAGCAGCTTGGTAGGGGATGGGGATGAGCAGTTCTTC. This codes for CASSLVGDGDEQFF.

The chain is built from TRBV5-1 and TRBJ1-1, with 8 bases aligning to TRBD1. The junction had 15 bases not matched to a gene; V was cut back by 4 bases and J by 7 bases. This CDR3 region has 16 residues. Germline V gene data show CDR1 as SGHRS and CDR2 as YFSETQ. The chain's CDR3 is CASSLGQGRGYGEAFF. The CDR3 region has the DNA TGCGCCAGCAGCCTAGGACAGGGAAGGGGTTATGGTGAAGCTTTCTTT.

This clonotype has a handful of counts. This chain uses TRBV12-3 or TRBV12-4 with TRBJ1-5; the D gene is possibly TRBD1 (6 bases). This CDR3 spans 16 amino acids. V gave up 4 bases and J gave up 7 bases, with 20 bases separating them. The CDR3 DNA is TGTGCCAGCAGTTCCCCTCGGGGGGGGCGCGGGCAGCCCCAGCATTTT. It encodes CASSSPRGGRGQPQHF.

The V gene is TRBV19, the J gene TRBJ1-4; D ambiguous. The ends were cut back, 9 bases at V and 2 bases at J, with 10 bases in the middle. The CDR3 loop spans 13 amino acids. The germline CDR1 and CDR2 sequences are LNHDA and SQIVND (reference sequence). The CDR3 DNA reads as TGTGCCAGCAGGTCTGGGACTAATGAAAAACTGTTTTTT. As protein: CASRSGTNEKLFF.

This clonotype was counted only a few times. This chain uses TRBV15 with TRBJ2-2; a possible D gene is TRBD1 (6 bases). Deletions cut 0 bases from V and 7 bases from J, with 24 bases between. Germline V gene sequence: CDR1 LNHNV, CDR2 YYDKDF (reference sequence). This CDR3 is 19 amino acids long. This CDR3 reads CATSRDLGVGAGAIGELFF. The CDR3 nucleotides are TGTGCCACCAGCAGAGATTTAGGAGTGGGAGCAGGGGCAATCGGGGAGCTGTTTTTT.

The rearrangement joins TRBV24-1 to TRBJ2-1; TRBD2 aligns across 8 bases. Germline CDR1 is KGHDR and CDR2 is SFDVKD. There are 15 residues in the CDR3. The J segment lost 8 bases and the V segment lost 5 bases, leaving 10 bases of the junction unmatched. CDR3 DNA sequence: TGTGCCACCAGTGTCATAGCGGGAACGTCCGATGAGCAGTTCTTC. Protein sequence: CATSVIAGTSDEQFF.

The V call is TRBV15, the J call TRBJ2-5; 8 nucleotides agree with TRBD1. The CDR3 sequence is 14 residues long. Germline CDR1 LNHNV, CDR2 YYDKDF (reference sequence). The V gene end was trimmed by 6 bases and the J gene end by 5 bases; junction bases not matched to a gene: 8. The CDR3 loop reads CATSPSGGRETQYF. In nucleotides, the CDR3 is TGTGCCACCAGTCCGTCAGGGGGCCGGGAGACCCAGTACTTC.

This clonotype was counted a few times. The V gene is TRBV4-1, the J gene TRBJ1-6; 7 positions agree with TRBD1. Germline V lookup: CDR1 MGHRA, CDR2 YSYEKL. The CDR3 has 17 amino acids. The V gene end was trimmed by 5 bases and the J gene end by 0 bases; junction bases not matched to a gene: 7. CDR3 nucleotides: TGCGCCAGCAGCTCGCGACAGGGCCTCTCCTATAATTCACCCCTCCACTTT. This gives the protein CASSSRQGLSYNSPLHF.

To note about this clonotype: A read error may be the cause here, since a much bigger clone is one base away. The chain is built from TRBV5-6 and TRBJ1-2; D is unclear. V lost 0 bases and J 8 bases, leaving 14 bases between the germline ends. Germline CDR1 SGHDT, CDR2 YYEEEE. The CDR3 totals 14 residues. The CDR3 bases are TGTGCCAGCAGCTTGGGGCATGGAAAAGGAGGCTACACCTTC. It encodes CASSLGHGKGGYTF.

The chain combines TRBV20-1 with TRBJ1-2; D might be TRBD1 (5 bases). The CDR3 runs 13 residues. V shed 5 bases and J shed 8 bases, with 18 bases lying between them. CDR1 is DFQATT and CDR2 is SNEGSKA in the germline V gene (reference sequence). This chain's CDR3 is CSAQTTGVWGYTF. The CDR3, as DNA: TGCAGTGCTCAGACCACGGGGGTATGGGGCTACACCTTC.

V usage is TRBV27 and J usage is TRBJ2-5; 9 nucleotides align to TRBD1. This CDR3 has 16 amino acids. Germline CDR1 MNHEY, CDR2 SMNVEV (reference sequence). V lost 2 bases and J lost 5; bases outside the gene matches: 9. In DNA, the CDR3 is TGTGCCAGCAGTTTAGCCACAGGGGGCTTTGTGGAGACCCAGTACTTC. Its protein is CASSLATGGFVETQYF.

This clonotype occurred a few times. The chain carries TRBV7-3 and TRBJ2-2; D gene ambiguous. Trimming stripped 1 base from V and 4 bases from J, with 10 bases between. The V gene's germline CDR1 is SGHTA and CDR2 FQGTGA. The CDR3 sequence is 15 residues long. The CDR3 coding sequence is TGTGCCAGCAGCTTAAACTCGGGTCTCACCGGGGAGCTGTTTTTT. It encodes CASSLNSGLTGELFF.